This T cell receptor (beta chain) originates from a study of blood T cell repertoires in COVID-19 (dated by TCRdb to the early 2020s). In the study overall: Samples from collaborators originated in the United States, Italy and Spain and spanned both the acute and convalescent phases of COVID-19. A freely available public database, intended as a resource for researchers studying the immune response to SARS-CoV-2, is where the repertoires were released. Nearly every sample came with metadata listing a de-identified subject ID, COVID-19 status, age in years and sex. Where HLA class I and class II types were available, the types were taken from metadata supplied by the sample provider, not from assay-based typing. Samples came from the ongoing ImmuneRACE study (first 160 participants) plus 1,254 subjects from 6 global collaborators. The prospective study material was composed of cDNA or gDNA derived from T cells, B-cell-depleted T cells, or PBMCs. The dataset comprised deeply sampled blood TCRbeta repertoires from subjects exposed to, actively infected with, or recovered from COVID-19.

Broader findings and caveats from the paper: The quantity of clinical and demographic metadata differed by source and by participant and was supplied without curation.

TCRbeta CDR3 regions were amplified from genomic DNA by means of the immunoSEQ Assay, a bias-controlled multiplex PCR. The study's processing was this. Within the assay, amplification of reference gene primers was used to estimate how many nucleated cells each sample contained. To quantify the absolute abundance of each unique TCRbeta CDR3 rearrangement, sequence reads were collapsed and filtered. Productive Simpson clonality was computed per sample as the square root of Simpson's diversity index over productive rearrangements. Here the immuneACCESS table is served through TCRdb, limited to in-frame sequences with V and J called. Missing clones are a known gap in these copies; in checked studies unresolved V genes cover under half, and the rest lacks a known reason. V, J and clone size are those of that table, while D and trimming were read from the DNA. Counted in this sample were some 150,000 clones; roughly 84% of them appeared once. The ten top clones hold more than 5% of the sample.

V sheds 5 bases and J sheds 7 bases, leaving 18 bases between their ends. Based on the germline V gene, the CDR1 and CDR2 sequences are LGHNT and FRNRAP. From the cysteine up to the phenylalanine, the CDR3 has a length of 15 residues. Only the CDR3 part of the read is kept: 45 bases, read in frame from the first base. Participants in the prospective study were enrolled through a virtual design, were aged roughly 18 to 100 years, and lived in 20 to 30 United States geographic areas. Cohort assignment in the prospective study relied on participant-reported clinical history from a screening survey and a study questionnaire. Exposed participants were defined as having been in contact with someone with a PCR-confirmed or clinician-diagnosed COVID-19 case within 2 weeks of study entry. In the prospective study, mobile phlebotomists collected whole blood, serum and a nasopharyngeal or oropharyngeal swab from each participant. Participants in the prospective study had the option to provide additional blood draws and questionnaires over an approximately 2-month period. Blood samples from the prospective study were shipped frozen or at room temperature prior to DNA extraction.

In regard to this clone: The clone's antigen remains unknown. Per-nucleotide qualities are absent, and no much larger clonotype sits a single base away.

This sequence was found in a woman aged 45 to 65 who had been exposed to COVID-19. The chain joins TRBV12-5 to TRBJ2-1, with TRBD2 as a weak D call on 5 bases. The sequenced sample was PBMCs or T cells enriched from blood (not recorded which). The base sequence is TGTGCTAGTGGTCCCTCCAGGCTAGCTGGTAATGAGCAGTTCTTC. This sequence encodes CASGPSRLAGNEQFF.